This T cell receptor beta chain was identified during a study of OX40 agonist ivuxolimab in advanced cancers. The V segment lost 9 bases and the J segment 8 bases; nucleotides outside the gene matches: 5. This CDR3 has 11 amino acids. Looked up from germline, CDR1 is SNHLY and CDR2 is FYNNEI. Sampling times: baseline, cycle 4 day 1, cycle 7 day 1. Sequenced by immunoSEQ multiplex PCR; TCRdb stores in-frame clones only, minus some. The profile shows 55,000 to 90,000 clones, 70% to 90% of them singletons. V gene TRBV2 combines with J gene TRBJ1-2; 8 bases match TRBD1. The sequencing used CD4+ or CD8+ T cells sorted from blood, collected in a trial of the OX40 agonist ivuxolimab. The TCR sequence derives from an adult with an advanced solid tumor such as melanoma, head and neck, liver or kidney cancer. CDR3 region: CARETGVGYTF. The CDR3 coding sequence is TGTGCCAGAGAGACAGGGGTAGGCTACACCTTC.